The present T cell receptor (beta chain) was sequenced within a study of blood T cell repertoires in COVID-19. V lost 7 bases, J lost 4 bases, and 14 bases lay in between. This CDR3 spans 14 amino acids. CDR1 MNHNY and CDR2 SVGAGI come from the germline V gene (reference sequence). Per the original data handling: Reference gene primers were amplified, and this amplification served to estimate nucleated cell counts. The method was immunoSEQ multiplex PCR; TCRdb's version includes in-frame clones alone and lacks a portion of them. The D gene and trimming were derived from the DNA, and the V and J assignments and clone size from that table. Among under 100,000 clones listed, 70% to 90% were seen once.

The sequence came from a man at least 80 years old with active or convalescent COVID-19. Sample: peripheral blood. The V call is TRBV6-6, the J call TRBJ1-5, with D perhaps TRBD1 (5 bases). CDR3 sequence reads: CASTNGDRNQPQHF. The CDR3 DNA is TGTGCCAGCACTAACGGAGACAGAAATCAGCCCCAGCATTTT.